A selection of T cell receptor beta chains follows, all from one sample in a study of vaccination effects on CD4 cells after COVID-19. The data were produced by immunoSEQ multiplex PCR, yet TCRdb's version contains in-frame clones alone and is incomplete. The data hold about 22,000 clones, with around 70% observed a single time. Their antigens are not known. Sample: CD4+ T cells from PBMCs cultured with HCoV-229E spike peptides, taken before COVID-19 vaccination. These receptors all come from a human donor who received a COVID-19 vaccine. Each CDR3 is given with its conserved first and last residue. D genes are given only for firm matches. Clone size is shown for a subset of rows, as once, few, many or a class of expanded clone.

j_call | clone_size | v_call | d_call | cdr3_aa | cdr3_nt
TRBJ2-7 | NA | TRBV7-9 | NA | CASSLGANYEQYF | TGTGCCAGCAGCCTAGGAGCGAACTACGAGCAGTACTTC
TRBJ2-5 | NA | TRBV6-2/TRBV6-3 | TRBD2 | CASSPGLAGETQYF | TGTGCCAGCAGTCCGGGACTAGCAGGGGAGACCCAGTACTTC
TRBJ2-7 | few | TRBV5-4 | TRBD2 | CASSLGGTSGSREQYF | TGTGCCAGCAGCTTGGGAGGGACTAGCGGGAGTCGCGAGCAGTACTTC
TRBJ1-3 | few | TRBV19 | TRBD1 | CASSHRDRGNTIYF | TGTGCCAGTAGTCACCGGGACAGAGGAAACACCATATATTTT
TRBJ1-2 | NA | TRBV18 | NA | CASSPQLGASNYGYTF | TGTGCCAGCTCACCTCAGCTAGGGGCTTCTAACTATGGCTACACCTTC
TRBJ2-1 | NA | TRBV2 | TRBD2 | CASRETSGRNEQFF | TGTGCCAGCAGGGAAACTAGCGGGCGCAATGAGCAGTTCTTC
TRBJ2-6 | NA | TRBV30 | TRBD1 | CAWNIRGITGGTNVLTF | TGTGCCTGGAACATACGAGGGATCACAGGGGGCACCAACGTCCTGACTTTC
TRBJ2-1 | NA | TRBV9 | TRBD1 | CASSVVGGTGGHNEQFF | TGTGCCAGCAGCGTAGTAGGGGGGACAGGGGGCCATAATGAGCAGTTCTTC
TRBJ1-1 | NA | TRBV3-1/TRBV3-2 | NA | CASHLGGQMNTEAFF | TGTGCCAGCCATTTGGGAGGGCAGATGAACACTGAAGCTTTCTTT
TRBJ2-3 | NA | TRBV12-5 | NA | CASGLRPGSTYTDTQYF | TGTGCTAGTGGTTTGCGACCGGGATCGACTTACACAGATACGCAGTATTTT
TRBJ1-5 | NA | TRBV27 | TRBD1 | CASSSGQGPTQPQHF | TGTGCCAGCAGTTCCGGACAGGGTCCGACTCAGCCCCAGCATTTT
TRBJ2-5 | NA | TRBV12-3/TRBV12-4 | TRBD1 | CASSPTGQETQYF | TGTGCCAGCAGCCCGACAGGGCAAGAGACCCAGTACTTC
TRBJ2-3 | medium-sized | TRBV4-1 | NA | CASSQDYGAGDTQYF | TGCGCCAGCAGCCAAGATTACGGGGCGGGAGATACGCAGTATTTT
TRBJ1-3 | NA | TRBV11-2 | NA | CASGRDYSGNTIYF | TGTGCCAGCGGCCGGGACTACTCTGGAAACACCATATATTTT
TRBJ1-1 | NA | TRBV7-9 | TRBD1 | CASSLGTGSTEAFF | TGTGCCAGCAGCTTAGGGACAGGCAGCACTGAAGCTTTCTTT
TRBJ2-1 | NA | TRBV3-1/TRBV3-2 | NA | CASSQDSNGARRRNEQFF | TGTGCCAGCAGCCAAGATTCTAACGGGGCTAGAAGGAGAAATGAGCAGTTCTTC
TRBJ2-3 | NA | TRBV10-1 | TRBD2 | CASGLAGGLTDTQYF | TGCGCCAGCGGACTAGCGGGAGGTCTCACAGATACGCAGTATTTT
TRBJ1-1 | NA | TRBV5-1 | TRBD1 | CASSQGAGNTEAFF | TGCGCCAGCTCCCAGGGGGCAGGGAACACTGAAGCTTTCTTT
TRBJ1-1 | NA | TRBV20-1 | NA | CSASISEYTEAFF | TGCAGTGCTAGTATCAGCGAGTACACTGAAGCTTTCTTT
TRBJ1-1 | NA | TRBV11-2 | NA | CASRRDENTEAFF | TGTGCCAGCCGGAGGGACGAGAACACTGAAGCTTTCTTT
TRBJ2-1 | NA | TRBV18 | TRBD1 | CASSPIKVGTDYYNEQFF | TGTGCCAGCTCACCCATCAAGGTAGGGACAGACTACTACAATGAGCAGTTCTTC
TRBJ1-2 | medium-sized | TRBV3-1/TRBV3-2 | NA | CASSQGNSGYTF | TGTGCCAGCAGCCAGGGAAATAGTGGCTACACCTTC
TRBJ1-1 | NA | TRBV18 | NA | CASSPRASNTEAFF | TGTGCCAGCTCACCACGCGCTTCAAACACTGAAGCTTTCTTT
TRBJ2-6 | few | TRBV5-6 | NA | CASSLGTSGANVLTF | TGTGCCAGCAGCTTGGGTACATCTGGGGCCAACGTCCTGACTTTC
TRBJ2-3 | NA | TRBV5-1 | TRBD1 | CASSVGQGPDTQYF | TGCGCCAGCAGCGTGGGACAGGGACCCGATACGCAGTATTTT
TRBJ2-7 | NA | TRBV11-3 | NA | CASSLGVGYEQYF | TGTGCCAGCAGCTTAGGGGTTGGCTACGAGCAGTACTTC
TRBJ1-2 | NA | TRBV3-1/TRBV3-2 | NA | CASSQYIGYTF | TGTGCCAGCAGCCAGTACATTGGCTACACCTTC
TRBJ1-1 | NA | TRBV30 | NA | CAWSVLSSRNTEAFF | TGTGCCTGGAGTGTACTTTCCAGCAGGAACACTGAAGCTTTCTTT
TRBJ1-1 | NA | TRBV6-6 | NA | CASSYPNTEAFF | TGTGCCAGCAGTTACCCCAACACTGAAGCTTTCTTT
TRBJ1-3 | NA | TRBV19 | NA | CASSTTFGDGNTIYF | TGTGCCAGTAGTACTACGTTCGGAGATGGAAACACCATATATTTT
TRBJ2-1 | NA | TRBV27 | NA | CASYSPGTHLGGQFF | TGTGCCAGCTACAGCCCGGGGACACACCTTGGGGGGCAGTTCTTC
TRBJ1-3 | NA | TRBV6-5 | TRBD1 | CACGDRRSGNTIYF | TGTGCCTGCGGGGACAGACGGTCAGGAAACACCATATATTTT
TRBJ2-7 | NA | TRBV12-3/TRBV12-4 | TRBD1 | CASRAQGLGEQYF | TGTGCCAGCAGGGCACAGGGGTTGGGCGAGCAGTACTTC
TRBJ2-7 | NA | TRBV11-3 | NA | CASSLGRATYEQYF | TGTGCCAGCAGCTTAGGACGGGCAACCTACGAGCAGTACTTC
TRBJ2-6 | NA | TRBV13 | TRBD1 | CASSLGRTGRYSGANVLTF | TGTGCCAGCAGCTTAGGACGGACAGGGCGGTACTCTGGGGCCAACGTCCTGACTTTC
TRBJ1-3 | NA | TRBV5-1 | NA | CASSAEGSGNTIYF | TGCGCCAGCAGCGCCGAAGGGAGTGGAAACACCATATATTTT
TRBJ1-6 | NA | TRBV5-4 | NA | CASSLGWGTQAHNSPLHF | TGTGCCAGCAGCTTGGGCTGGGGCACACAGGCCCATAATTCACCCCTCCACTTT
TRBJ1-2 | NA | TRBV20-1 | NA | CSAHNYGYTF | TGCAGTGCTCATAACTATGGCTACACCTTC
TRBJ2-7 | NA | TRBV11-1 | TRBD1 | CASRLTDRGQTYEQYF | TGTGCCAGCAGACTGACGGACAGGGGGCAGACCTACGAGCAGTACTTC
TRBJ1-4 | NA | TRBV5-1 | NA | CASSRGGSTNEKLFF | TGCGCCAGCAGCAGGGGGGGAAGTACTAATGAAAAACTGTTTTTT
TRBJ1-1 | NA | TRBV27 | NA | CASSLSQGGAKAFF | TGTGCCAGCAGTTTATCGCAGGGAGGGGCAAAAGCTTTCTTT
TRBJ2-1 | NA | TRBV7-9 | TRBD2 | CASSSVSGALSYNEQFF | TGTGCCAGCAGCTCCGTTAGCGGGGCCCTCTCCTACAATGAGCAGTTCTTC
TRBJ2-7 | NA | TRBV21-1 | NA | CASSKEFSPSLKTDTSSYEQYF | TGTGCCAGCAGCAAAGAATTTTCCCCGTCTTTAAAGACAGACACCTCTTCCTACGAGCAGTACTTC
TRBJ2-1 | NA | TRBV6-5 | NA | CASAQLNEQFF | TGTGCCAGCGCCCAACTCAATGAGCAGTTCTTC
TRBJ1-1 | NA | TRBV5-1 | NA | CASSVTDMNTEAFF | TGCGCCAGCAGCGTGACGGACATGAACACTGAAGCTTTCTTT
TRBJ1-2 | few | TRBV12-5 | NA | CASGPAGGPTGYGYTF | TGTGCTAGTGGGCCCGCGGGGGGCCCAACAGGCTATGGCTACACCTTC
TRBJ1-1 | NA | TRBV4-1 | TRBD1 | CASSQHNRGGNTEAFF | TGCGCCAGCAGCCAACATAACAGGGGGGGAAACACTGAAGCTTTCTTT
TRBJ2-6 | NA | TRBV5-4 | NA | CASSLDNSGANVLTF | TGTGCCAGCAGCCTGGACAACTCTGGGGCCAACGTCCTGACTTTC
TRBJ1-1 | NA | TRBV14 | NA | CASSRFTEAFF | TGTGCCAGCAGCCGTTTTACTGAAGCTTTCTTT
TRBJ2-5 | once | TRBV6-5 | TRBD1 | CASSYGTAQETQYF | TGTGCCAGCAGCTACGGGACAGCTCAAGAGACCCAGTACTTC
TRBJ1-5 | NA | TRBV12-3/TRBV12-4 | NA | CASSLEGGQLHF | TGTGCCAGCAGTTTAGAGGGCGGGCAGTTGCATTTT
TRBJ2-1 | NA | TRBV3-1/TRBV3-2 | TRBD2 | CASSQEGSGRPYNEQFF | TGTGCCAGCAGCCAAGAGGGGAGCGGGAGGCCCTACAATGAGCAGTTCTTC
TRBJ2-6 | NA | TRBV5-1 | NA | CASSLALTSGANVLTF | TGCGCCAGCAGCTTGGCCCTTACCTCGGGGGCCAACGTCCTGACTTTC